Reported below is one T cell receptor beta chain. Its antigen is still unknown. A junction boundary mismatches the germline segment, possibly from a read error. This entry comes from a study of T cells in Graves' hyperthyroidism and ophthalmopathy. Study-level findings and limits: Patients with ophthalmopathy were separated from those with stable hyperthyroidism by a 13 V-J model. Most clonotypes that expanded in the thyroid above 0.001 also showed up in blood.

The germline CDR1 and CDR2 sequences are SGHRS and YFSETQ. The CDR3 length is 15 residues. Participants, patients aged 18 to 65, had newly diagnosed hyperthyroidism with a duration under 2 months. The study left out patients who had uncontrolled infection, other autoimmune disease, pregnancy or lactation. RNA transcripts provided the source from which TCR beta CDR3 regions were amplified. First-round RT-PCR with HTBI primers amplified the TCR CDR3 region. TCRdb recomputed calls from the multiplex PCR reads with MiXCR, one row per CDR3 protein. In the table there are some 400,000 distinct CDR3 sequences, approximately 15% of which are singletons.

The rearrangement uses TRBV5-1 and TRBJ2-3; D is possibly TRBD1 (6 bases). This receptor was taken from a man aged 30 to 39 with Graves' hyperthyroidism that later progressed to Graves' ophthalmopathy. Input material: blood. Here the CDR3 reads CASILAQGFAETQYF. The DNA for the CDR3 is TGCGCCAGCATCTTGGCACAGGGCTTCGCAGAGACGCAGTATTTT.